Listed below are T cell receptor beta chains from one sample, sequenced in a study of cytomegalovirus exposure and HLA in healthy donors. The method was immunoSEQ multiplex PCR; TCRdb's version includes in-frame clones alone and lacks a portion of them. The repertoire holds 150,000 to 190,000 clones, with around 82% as singletons. Sample: PBMCs. These receptors all stem from a woman between 45 and 65 years old in good health and CMV-seropositive. Both conserved end residues are part of each CDR3. Fields, in order: clone size, D gene, J gene, V gene, CDR3 DNA, CDR3 protein. The D gene is left open where the match is weak. Only some rows state a clone size, as once, few, many or a class for expanded clones.

abundance: .; d_gene: .; j_gene: TRBJ2-3; v_gene: TRBV4-3; CDR3nt: TGCGCCAGCAGCCCACAAACCGGGGGAGATACGCAGTATTTT; CDR3aa: CASSPQTGGDTQYF
abundance: .; d_gene: .; j_gene: TRBJ2-1; v_gene: TRBV6-1; CDR3nt: TGTGCCAGCAGTGAACAACCCGGAGGCAATGAGCAGTTCTTC; CDR3aa: CASSEQPGGNEQFF
abundance: .; d_gene: .; j_gene: TRBJ2-7; v_gene: TRBV5-8; CDR3nt: TGTGCCAGCAGCCTCCTAACCTACGAGCAGTACTTC; CDR3aa: CASSLLTYEQYF
abundance: .; d_gene: TRBD1; j_gene: TRBJ1-2; v_gene: TRBV30; CDR3nt: TGTGCCTGGAGAGACACAGGGGCCGATAACTATGGCTACACCTTC; CDR3aa: CAWRDTGADNYGYTF
abundance: few; d_gene: TRBD1; j_gene: TRBJ2-3; v_gene: TRBV19; CDR3nt: TGTGCCAGTAGTATCAAGGACAGGGACACAGATACGCAGTATTTT; CDR3aa: CASSIKDRDTDTQYF
abundance: .; d_gene: .; j_gene: TRBJ2-7; v_gene: TRBV5-1; CDR3nt: TGCGCCAGCAGCTTCAGACAGGCTGACGAGCAGTACTTC; CDR3aa: CASSFRQADEQYF
abundance: few; d_gene: .; j_gene: TRBJ2-5; v_gene: TRBV7-9; CDR3nt: TGTGCCAGCAGCTCCTCAGAGACCCAGTACTTC; CDR3aa: CASSSSETQYF
abundance: .; d_gene: TRBD2; j_gene: TRBJ2-2; v_gene: TRBV4-2; CDR3nt: TGTGCCAGCAACCAAGAAGAGGGACTAGCCGGGGAGCTGTTTTTT; CDR3aa: CASNQEEGLAGELFF
abundance: few; d_gene: TRBD2; j_gene: TRBJ2-4; v_gene: TRBV4-3; CDR3nt: TGCGCCAGCAGCCAAGTAGGGACTAGCGGGGGGGCAGCCAAAAACATTCAGTACTTC; CDR3aa: CASSQVGTSGGAAKNIQYF
abundance: .; d_gene: TRBD1; j_gene: TRBJ2-7; v_gene: TRBV6-1; CDR3nt: TGTGCCAGCACGACCGGACAGGGAAACAACTACGAGCAGTACTTC; CDR3aa: CASTTGQGNNYEQYF
abundance: .; d_gene: TRBD2; j_gene: TRBJ2-2; v_gene: TRBV27; CDR3nt: TGTGCCAGCAGTTTAAGGTCCCTAGCGGGTACCGGGGAGCTGTTTTTT; CDR3aa: CASSLRSLAGTGELFF
abundance: .; d_gene: TRBD1; j_gene: TRBJ1-1; v_gene: TRBV6-5; CDR3nt: TGTGCCAGCAGTAGAAGCCAGGGGGAGACTGAAGCTTTCTTT; CDR3aa: CASSRSQGETEAFF
abundance: .; d_gene: .; j_gene: TRBJ1-6; v_gene: TRBV30; CDR3nt: TGTGCTCACGGACCACAGGGTAATTCACCCCTCCACTTT; CDR3aa: CAHGPQGNSPLHF
abundance: .; d_gene: .; j_gene: TRBJ1-4; v_gene: TRBV19; CDR3nt: TGTGCCAGTAGTAACAGCCGGAATGAAAAACTGTTTTTT; CDR3aa: CASSNSRNEKLFF
abundance: .; d_gene: .; j_gene: TRBJ2-1; v_gene: TRBV5-4; CDR3nt: TGTGCCAGCAACAGGGACTACAATGAGCAGTTCTTC; CDR3aa: CASNRDYNEQFF
abundance: .; d_gene: TRBD1; j_gene: TRBJ1-4; v_gene: TRBV19; CDR3nt: TGTGCCAGTCGATTCTCCGGGACAGGGGCAACTAATGAAAAACTGTTTTTT; CDR3aa: CASRFSGTGATNEKLFF
abundance: .; d_gene: .; j_gene: TRBJ2-7; v_gene: TRBV19; CDR3nt: TGTGCCAGTAGTATGGGCGCAGGGGCTAAACAGTACTTC; CDR3aa: CASSMGAGAKQYF
abundance: once; d_gene: .; j_gene: TRBJ2-3; v_gene: TRBV2; CDR3nt: TGTGCCAGCAGAAGAGCCCAAGATACGCAGTATTTT; CDR3aa: CASRRAQDTQYF
abundance: .; d_gene: .; j_gene: TRBJ1-1; v_gene: TRBV5-1; CDR3nt: TGCGCCAGCAGCCGGCCGGACATTGGCCACACTGAAGCTTTCTTT; CDR3aa: CASSRPDIGHTEAFF
abundance: .; d_gene: .; j_gene: TRBJ2-1; v_gene: TRBV30; CDR3nt: TGTGCCTGGACCAATAGTGGCGCGGCCTACAATGAGCAGTTCTTC; CDR3aa: CAWTNSGAAYNEQFF
abundance: once; d_gene: .; j_gene: TRBJ2-3; v_gene: TRBV9; CDR3nt: TGTGCCAGCAGCGTAGGGGGGGGGCCTTTAGATACGCAGTATTTT; CDR3aa: CASSVGGGPLDTQYF
abundance: few; d_gene: .; j_gene: TRBJ2-2; v_gene: TRBV11-1; CDR3nt: TGTGCCAGCAGCTTGTCTAGTCTCCTAACCGGGGAGCTGTTTTTT; CDR3aa: CASSLSSLLTGELFF
abundance: few; d_gene: TRBD1; j_gene: TRBJ1-3; v_gene: TRBV7-2; CDR3nt: TGTGCCAGCAGCGACAGGGGGGCCTCTGGAAACACCATATATTTT; CDR3aa: CASSDRGASGNTIYF
abundance: .; d_gene: TRBD1; j_gene: TRBJ1-4; v_gene: TRBV9; CDR3nt: TGTGCCAGCAGCGTAGGGGACAGGGCTGAAAAACTGTTTTTT; CDR3aa: CASSVGDRAEKLFF
abundance: .; d_gene: TRBD2; j_gene: TRBJ2-7; v_gene: TRBV7-7; CDR3nt: TGTGCCAGCAGATACCCTTGGCGGGGGGCATCCTACGAGCAGTACTTC; CDR3aa: CASRYPWRGASYEQYF
abundance: .; d_gene: .; j_gene: TRBJ2-5; v_gene: TRBV6-1; CDR3nt: TGTGCCAGCAGTGAAGGAACGCGGGAGACCCAGTACTTC; CDR3aa: CASSEGTRETQYF
abundance: .; d_gene: TRBD2; j_gene: TRBJ2-7; v_gene: TRBV27; CDR3nt: TGTGCCAGCAGCCCCAATTTGGGGGGGGGATTCTACGAGCAGTACTTC; CDR3aa: CASSPNLGGGFYEQYF
abundance: .; d_gene: .; j_gene: TRBJ1-5; v_gene: TRBV10-3; CDR3nt: TGTGCCACGAACCACGGGACAAACAATCAGCCCCAGCATTTT; CDR3aa: CATNHGTNNQPQHF
abundance: few; d_gene: TRBD1; j_gene: TRBJ1-5; v_gene: TRBV28; CDR3nt: TGTGCCAGCAGTACAGGGGTGTTCAATCAGCCCCAGCATTTT; CDR3aa: CASSTGVFNQPQHF
abundance: .; d_gene: TRBD1; j_gene: TRBJ2-3; v_gene: TRBV7-2; CDR3nt: TGTGCCAGCAGCCAGCAGACAGGGAGACCCGATACGCAGTATTTT; CDR3aa: CASSQQTGRPDTQYF
abundance: few; d_gene: TRBD1; j_gene: TRBJ1-2; v_gene: TRBV19; CDR3nt: TGTGCCAGTAAGGCGACAGGGCTAGCTAACTATGGCTACACCTTC; CDR3aa: CASKATGLANYGYTF
abundance: few; d_gene: TRBD1; j_gene: TRBJ1-2; v_gene: TRBV6-1; CDR3nt: TGTGCCAGCAGAGGGGGACAGGCTAACTATGGCTACACCTTC; CDR3aa: CASRGGQANYGYTF
abundance: .; d_gene: .; j_gene: TRBJ2-7; v_gene: TRBV7-8; CDR3nt: TGTGCCAGCAGCTTAGGGGCCACCGAGCAGTACTTC; CDR3aa: CASSLGATEQYF
abundance: .; d_gene: .; j_gene: TRBJ1-2; v_gene: TRBV6-4; CDR3nt: TGTGCCAGCAGTGAAGGGGGTGTCTACACCTTC; CDR3aa: CASSEGGVYTF
abundance: few; d_gene: .; j_gene: TRBJ2-3; v_gene: TRBV5-4; CDR3nt: TGTGCCAGCAGCTTGGAGGCGGTTTCTACAGATACGCAGTATTTT; CDR3aa: CASSLEAVSTDTQYF
abundance: once; d_gene: TRBD1; j_gene: TRBJ2-3; v_gene: TRBV18; CDR3nt: TGTGCCAGCTCGACCACAGGGGGGAAGGGAACAGATACGCAGTATTTT; CDR3aa: CASSTTGGKGTDTQYF
abundance: .; d_gene: .; j_gene: TRBJ2-5; v_gene: TRBV13; CDR3nt: TGTGCCAGCAGCTTCTCAAGCCGGGAGACCCAGTACTTC; CDR3aa: CASSFSSRETQYF
abundance: .; d_gene: .; j_gene: TRBJ1-5; v_gene: TRBV2; CDR3nt: TGTGCCAGCAGTGGACTGAAGGCTGGGCAGCCCCAGCATTTT; CDR3aa: CASSGLKAGQPQHF